The 23 T cell receptor beta chains listed next were all sequenced from one sample in a study of breast tumors, draining lymph nodes, adjacent tissues. MiXCR, run by TCRdb on the multiplex PCR reads, gives a single entry per CDR3 protein. This table has 100,000 or so distinct CDR3 sequences, 21% appearing once. Axillary draining lymph nodes of breast cancer patients supplied the node samples. Sequenced: axillary lymph node tissue. These receptors came from a female donor with breast cancer. Some clones in this sample may be carry-over from other donors' samples.

The sample holds many counts of this clonotype. The gene calls are TRBV20-1 and TRBJ2-3; 10 positions agree with TRBD2. The germline V gene has CDR1 DFQATT and CDR2 SNEGSKA (reference sequence). This CDR3 contains 13 residues. Trimming at V came to 4 bases and at J to 6 bases, leaving 4 bases not matched to a gene. The CDR3 loop reads CSATGLASDTQYF. As DNA, the CDR3 is TGCAGTGCTACGGGACTAGCGTCTGATACGCAGTATTTT.

The chain has TRBV4-1 and TRBJ2-3, with 12 positions matching TRBD2. Germline V gives CDR1 MGHRA, CDR2 YSYEKL. The CDR3 is made up of 16 amino acids. V trimming: 3 bases; J trimming: 4 bases; junction bases outside the gene matches: 5. CDR3 sequence reads: CASSQTSGSVSDTQYF. The CDR3 DNA follows: TGCGCCAGCAGCCAGACTAGCGGGAGTGTATCAGATACGCAGTATTTT.

With regard to this clonotype: One base away lies a much larger clone, so this may be a sequencing read error. This rearrangement joins TRBV3-1 to TRBJ2-7, with 9 positions matching TRBD1. Germline V gene sequence: CDR1 LGHDT, CDR2 YNNKEL (reference sequence). The trim removed 4 bases at V and 9 bases at J, leaving 10 bases unmatched. The length of the CDR3 is 14 residues. The CDR3 protein is CASSPNLQGAGQYF. CDR3 sequence (DNA): TGTGCCAGCAGCCCCAATCTACAGGGGGCCGGGCAGTACTTC.

This clonotype was picked up many times. This chain links TRBV3-1 with TRBJ1-6; no reliable D call. The ends were cut back, 0 bases at V and 10 bases at J, with 13 bases in the middle. This CDR3 contains 15 residues. The germline CDR1 and CDR2 sequences are LGHDT and YNNKEL (reference sequence). This CDR3 reads CASSQDYGFGSPLHF. The CDR3 DNA reads TGTGCCAGCAGCCAAGATTACGGGTTTGGCTCACCCCTCCACTTT.

The V and J genes are TRBV3-1 and TRBJ2-1; D uncertain. The germline V and J ends were trimmed by 5 bases and 6 bases, with 8 bases remaining between them. The CDR3 has 12 residues. Germline V CDR1 and CDR2: LGHDT, YNNKEL (reference sequence). The CDR3 spells CASSSYLNEQFF. The CDR3 DNA reads TGTGCCAGCAGCTCCTATCTCAATGAGCAGTTCTTC.

At least ten counts were recorded for this clonotype. The chain joins TRBV2 to TRBJ1-5, with D unclear. Germline lookup yields CDR1 SNHLY and CDR2 FYNNEI. V was pared by 4 bases and J by 5 bases, with 15 bases between. The CDR3 is made up of 15 amino acids. This CDR3 reads CASSVGLVFDQPQHF. The CDR3 coding sequence is TGTGCCAGCAGTGTTGGCCTGGTGTTTGATCAGCCCCAGCATTTT.

This clonotype was observed a few times. This rearrangement joins TRBV30 to TRBJ2-7; a possible D gene is TRBD2 (7 bases). Germline V gene sequence: CDR1 GTSNPN, CDR2 SVGIG (reference sequence). Trimming pared 1 base from V and 0 bases from J, leaving 13 bases between. This CDR3 spans 15 amino acids. For the CDR3, the DNA is TGTGCCTGGAGTGAACTCGGGGGGCTCTCCTACGAGCAGTACTTC. Translation gives CAWSELGGLSYEQYF.

Many counts were recorded for this clonotype. This rearrangement joins TRBV5-8 to TRBJ2-5; D gene unclear. This CDR3 comprises 13 residues. V was shortened by 4 bases and J by 5 bases, with 12 bases between the two germline ends. Germline CDR1 and CDR2: SGHTS and YDEGEE. The DNA for the CDR3 is TGTGCCAGCAGCACAACCGGGCGGGAGACCCAGTACTTC. Translating gives CASSTTGRETQYF.

This clonotype was detected many times. The chain is built from TRBV5-8 and TRBJ2-3; D remains unclear. The V end was cut by 7 bases, the J end by 4 bases, with 16 bases between. There are 14 residues in the CDR3. From germline, CDR1 is SGHTS and CDR2 YDEGEE. CDR3 protein: CASGPFGRADTQYF. In DNA form, the CDR3 reads TGTGCCAGCGGCCCCTTTGGACGAGCAGATACGCAGTATTTT.

Note on this clonotype: A much larger clone differs by one base, so this may be a read error. V is TRBV6-5 and J is TRBJ1-5; 9 nucleotides match TRBD1. J lost 2 bases, V lost 5 bases, and 7 bases had no gene match. CDR1 is MNHEY and CDR2 is SVGAGI in the germline V gene. This CDR3 is 16 amino acids long. The CDR3 DNA reads as TGTGCCAGCAGTCCACAGGGGGCCGGGGGCAATCAGCCCCAGCATTTT. Encoded protein: CASSPQGAGGNQPQHF.

This rearrangement joins TRBV4-2 to TRBJ2-3; D possibly corresponds to TRBD2 (6 bases). The CDR3 is made up of 14 amino acids. Germline assignment: CDR1 LGHNA and CDR2 YNFKEQ. With 5 bases removed from V and 1 base from J, the gap between germline ends came to 10 bases. The CDR3 protein is CASSTGDGTDTQYF. The CDR3 bases are TGTGCCAGCAGCACGGGAGACGGCACAGATACGCAGTATTTT.

This clonotype was observed at least ten times. The V gene is TRBV19, the J gene TRBJ1-5; D gene ambiguous. V lost 7 bases, J lost 5 bases, and 9 bases lay in between. The CDR3 is 12 amino acids. In germline, CDR1 is LNHDA, CDR2 SQIVND (reference sequence). The CDR3 reads CASKEAYQPQHF. The CDR3 nucleotides read TGTGCCAGTAAAGAGGCTTATCAGCCCCAGCATTTT.

This clonotype occurred many times. V gene TRBV5-5 combines with J gene TRBJ2-2; D may be TRBD1 (6 bases). Germline assignment: CDR1 SGHKS and CDR2 YYEKEE (reference sequence). The CDR3 is made up of 16 amino acids. With 0 bases removed from V and 5 bases from J, the gap between germline ends came to 14 bases. CDR3 DNA sequence: TGTGCCAGCAGCTTGGAGGACAGAATGGGGACCGGGGAGCTGTTTTTT. Amino acids: CASSLEDRMGTGELFF.

This chain connects TRBV6-2 or TRBV6-3 to TRBJ2-1; TRBD1 agrees at 8 bases. Germline assignment: CDR1 MNHEY and CDR2 SVGEGT. This CDR3 region has 13 residues. Trimming at V came to 5 bases and at J to 10 bases, leaving 7 bases not matched to a gene. CDR3 protein: CASSPGTGPEQFF. CDR3 DNA sequence: TGTGCCAGCAGTCCCGGGACAGGTCCAGAGCAGTTCTTC.

This clonotype has at least ten counts. This chain links TRBV2 with TRBJ1-5; a possible D gene is TRBD1 (6 bases). In germline, CDR1 is SNHLY, CDR2 FYNNEI. Between the trimmed V and J ends, which lost 6 bases and 0 bases, there was a span of 15 bases. The CDR3 is 16 residues long. The CDR3 region is CASSLQGELSNQPQHF. The CDR3 nucleotides are TGTGCCAGCAGCCTACAGGGTGAGCTTAGCAATCAGCCCCAGCATTTT.

There are many counts of this clonotype. V gene TRBV7-3 combines with J gene TRBJ2-7, with 10 nucleotides matching TRBD2. CDR1 is SGHTA and CDR2 is FQGTGA in the germline V gene. The CDR3 length is 15 residues. Trimming cost V 5 bases and J 4 bases; bases outside gene matches: 8. The CDR3 loop is CASSESGGAGYEQYF. In DNA form, the CDR3 reads TGTGCCAGCAGCGAAAGCGGGGGGGCCGGGTACGAGCAGTACTTC. Using reference TRBV7-3 and TRBJ2-7 for the parts outside the CDR3, the full variable domain is GAGVSQTPSNKVTEKGKYVELRCDPISGHTALYWYRQSLGQGPEFLIYFQGTGAADDSGLPNDRFFAVRPEGSVSTLKIQRTERGDSAVYLCASSESGGAGYEQYFGPGTRLTVT.

The V gene is TRBV5-1, the J gene TRBJ1-4, with TRBD1 matching 9 bases. Germline CDR1 SGHRS, CDR2 YFSETQ. This CDR3 has 14 amino acids. Trimming took 5 bases from V and 8 from J; bases not matched to a gene: 7. CDR3 sequence (DNA): TGCGCCAGCAGACCCGGGACAGGGCAGGAAAAACTGTTTTTT. It specifies CASRPGTGQEKLFF.

The chain combines TRBV2 with TRBJ2-1; 10 bases agree with TRBD2. The CDR3 covers 14 residues. CDR1 is SNHLY, CDR2 FYNNEI, per germline. J gave up 7 bases and V 7 bases, and 7 bases lay outside the gene matches. The CDR3 nucleotides read TGTGCCAGCATTCCAGCGGGGGGGTCAAATGAGCAGTTCTTC. This encodes CASIPAGGSNEQFF.

This clonotype was counted at least ten times. The genes are TRBV4-2 and TRBJ2-5; D gene unclear. V was shortened by 4 bases and J by 5 bases, with 17 bases between the two germline ends. This CDR3 contains 15 residues. Germline CDR1 and CDR2: LGHNA and YNFKEQ. The CDR3 protein is CASSPSFLGGETQYF. The CDR3 DNA is TGTGCCAGCAGCCCCTCATTTCTTGGTGGGGAGACCCAGTACTTC.

This clonotype has at least ten counts. The chain links TRBV29-1 to TRBJ2-5, with TRBD2 matching over 7 bases. Germline-derived CDR1 and CDR2 are SQVTM and ANQGSEA. After removal of 8 bases from V and 4 bases from J, the junction contained 10 bases not matched to a gene. The CDR3 is 13 amino acids. The CDR3 DNA reads as TGCAGCTCAAGCGGGGTGGTTCGAGAGACCCAGTACTTC. Encoded protein: CSSSGVVRETQYF.

This clonotype was seen ten or more times. The CDR3 reads CASSGSRQGGSYEQYF. As DNA, the CDR3 is TGTGCCAGCAGTGGCAGTAGACAGGGGGGATCCTACGAGCAGTACTTC. V usage is TRBV6-2 or TRBV6-3 and J usage is TRBJ2-7, with TRBD1 matching over 9 bases. The CDR3 length is 16 residues. J was trimmed by 1 base and V by 5 bases; bases with no gene match: 9. The germline V gene has CDR1 MNHEY and CDR2 SVGEGT.

With regard to this clonotype: A much larger clone sits a single nucleotide away, making a read error possible. V gene TRBV6-5 combines with J gene TRBJ1-5; 7 bases fit TRBD1. This CDR3 contains 14 residues. Germline CDR1 and CDR2: MNHEY and SVGAGI. The CDR3 here is CASRTGSGNRPQHF. For the CDR3, the DNA is TGTGCCAGCAGGACAGGGTCGGGCAATCGGCCCCAGCATTTT.

Ten or more counts support this clonotype. The chain links TRBV19 to TRBJ2-7, with 9 bases identical to TRBD2. Germline assignment: CDR1 LNHDA and CDR2 SQIVND (reference sequence). This CDR3 spans 16 amino acids. With 10 bases clipped from V and 3 bases from J, the junction kept 16 bases outside the gene matches. CDR3 nucleotide sequence: TGTGCCACTACCTTCCGGGCGGGAGGGCTCGGCTACGAGCAGTACTTC. Amino acids: CATTFRAGGLGYEQYF.